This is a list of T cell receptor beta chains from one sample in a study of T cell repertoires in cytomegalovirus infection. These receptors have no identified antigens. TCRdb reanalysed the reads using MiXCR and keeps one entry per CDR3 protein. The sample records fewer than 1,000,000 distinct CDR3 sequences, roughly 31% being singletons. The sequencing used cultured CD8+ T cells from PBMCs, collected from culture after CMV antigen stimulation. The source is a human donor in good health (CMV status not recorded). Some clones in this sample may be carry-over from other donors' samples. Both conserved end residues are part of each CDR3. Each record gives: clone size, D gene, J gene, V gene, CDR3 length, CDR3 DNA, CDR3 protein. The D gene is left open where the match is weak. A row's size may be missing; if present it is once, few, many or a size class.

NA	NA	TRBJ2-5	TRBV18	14	TGTGCCAGCTCACCGAGGGGCCCCCAAGAGACCCAGTACTTC	CASSPRGPQETQYF
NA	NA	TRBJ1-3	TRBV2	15	TGTGCCAGCAGTATTAATCCGAGCTCTGGAAACACCATATATTTT	CASSINPSSGNTIYF
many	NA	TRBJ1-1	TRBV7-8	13	TGTGCCAGCAGCCAACTCTGGGATTTGCTCGCTTTCTTT	CASSQLWDLLAFF
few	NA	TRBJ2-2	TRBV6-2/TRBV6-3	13	TGTGCCAGCACTGGCAGCCCCACCGGGGAGCTGTTTTTT	CASTGSPTGELFF
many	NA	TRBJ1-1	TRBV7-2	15	TGTGCCAGCAGCTTAGTCGGGGGGCGGGGAACTGAAGCTTTCTTT	CASSLVGGRGTEAFF
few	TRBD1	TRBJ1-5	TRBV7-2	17	TGTGCCAGCAGCCGCCGGGACAGGGTGGTGGAATATCAGCCCCAGCATTTT	CASSRRDRVVEYQPQHF
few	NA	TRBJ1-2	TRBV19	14	TGTGCCAGTAGTACAAGACGGGAAACCTATGGCTACACCTTC	CASSTRRETYGYTF
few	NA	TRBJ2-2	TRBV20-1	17	TGCAGTGCTGAAATTACCGGGCCTCAGACGAACACCGGGGAGCTGTTTTTT	CSAEITGPQTNTGELFF
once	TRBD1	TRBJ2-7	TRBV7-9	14	TGTGCCAGCTATAGACAGGGAGTTTCCTACGAGCAGTACTTC	CASYRQGVSYEQYF
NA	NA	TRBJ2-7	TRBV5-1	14	TGCGCCAGCATGGTCGGAATTAACTCTTACGAGCAGTACTTC	CASMVGINSYEQYF
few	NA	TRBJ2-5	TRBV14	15	TGTGCCAGCAGCCAAGTTGGGGCCGGGCAAGAGACCCAGTACTTC	CASSQVGAGQETQYF